A selection of T cell receptor beta chains follows, all from one sample in a study of neurological immune-mediated disorders. TCRdb processed the 5' RACE reads anew with MiXCR; each CDR3 protein has one entry. Of about 48,000 distinct CDR3 sequences detected, roughly a quarter appear once; the ten largest clones hold around a quarter. The sequencing sample was made of PBMCs. The receptors were sampled from a woman in her sixties or seventies in good health. The CDR3 runs from the conserved cysteine through the conserved F or W. The order of the fields is D gene, V gene, J gene, clone size, CDR3 DNA, CDR3 protein. The D gene is left open where the match is weak. Rows may omit the clone size; those that give it use once, few, many or a size class.

D: TRBD2
V: TRBV20-1
J: TRBJ2-3
size: many
DNA: TGCAGTGCTAGAGGAGCGGTTAGACTAGCGGGAGGCCCCACAGATACGCAGTATTTT
CDR3: CSARGAVRLAGGPTDTQYF

D: TRBD1
V: TRBV6-1
J: TRBJ1-2
size: many
DNA: TGTGCCAGCAGTGGGGGGGACAGCAGTAACTATGGCTACACCTTC
CDR3: CASSGGDSSNYGYTF

D: TRBD1
V: TRBV2
J: TRBJ2-7
size: many
DNA: TGTGCCAGCATGGGGACAGCCCTCGGGGAGCAGTACTTC
CDR3: CASMGTALGEQYF

D: TRBD1
V: TRBV10-3
J: TRBJ2-5
size: many
DNA: TGTGCCATCAGCTTTGACCCATCTCGGACAGGGGGAGAGACCCAGTACTTC
CDR3: CAISFDPSRTGGETQYF

D: .
V: TRBV5-6
J: TRBJ2-1
size: many
DNA: TGTGCCAGCAGCCTGGGAAGCTACAATGAGCAGTTCTTC
CDR3: CASSLGSYNEQFF

D: .
V: TRBV5-1
J: TRBJ1-5
size: many
DNA: TGCGCCAGCAGCTTGGTGGGGGGGGATCAGCCCCAGCATTTT
CDR3: CASSLVGGDQPQHF

D: TRBD2
V: TRBV2
J: TRBJ2-3
size: many
DNA: TGTGCCAGCACCCTAGAGGGACTACAACTTACGCAGTATTTT
CDR3: CASTLEGLQLTQYF

D: .
V: TRBV20-1
J: TRBJ2-7
size: many
DNA: TGCAGTGCCGGCGCAGATTCCTACGAGCAGTACTTC
CDR3: CSAGADSYEQYF

D: .
V: TRBV28
J: TRBJ2-7
size: .
DNA: TGTGCCAGCTGTCGCTGGGGGCTAAGGGGGGGCGAACAGTACTTC
CDR3: CASCRWGLRGGEQYF

D: .
V: TRBV7-2
J: TRBJ1-5
size: once
DNA: TGTGCCAGCAGGCCAGGGAGCTCTATTAGCAATCAGCCCCAGCATTTT
CDR3: CASRPGSSISNQPQHF

D: .
V: TRBV7-2
J: TRBJ2-4
size: .
DNA: TGTGCCAGCAGCTTAGGGGGGGGGCGAGACATTCAGTACTTC
CDR3: CASSLGGGRDIQYF

D: TRBD1
V: TRBV4-3
J: TRBJ1-1
size: .
DNA: TGCGCCAGCAGCCAAGATTCAGGGGGGAAGGCTGAAGCTTTCTTT
CDR3: CASSQDSGGKAEAFF

D: .
V: TRBV4-3
J: TRBJ2-1
size: many
DNA: TGCGCCAGCAGCCATCAGGCCGGGATCAATGAGCAGTTCTTC
CDR3: CASSHQAGINEQFF

D: .
V: TRBV6-6
J: TRBJ2-2
size: many
DNA: TGTGCCAGCAGCGCCGGGGCTGCCAGGGCCGGGGAGCTGTTTTTT
CDR3: CASSAGAARAGELFF

D: TRBD1
V: TRBV20-1
J: TRBJ1-1
size: many
DNA: TGCAGTGCTAGGACAGGGGGCAACACTGAAGCTTTCTTT
CDR3: CSARTGGNTEAFF

D: .
V: TRBV20-1
J: TRBJ2-4
size: .
DNA: TGCAGTGCTAATGCGAGGACCTCACAAAACATTCAGTACTTC
CDR3: CSANARTSQNIQYF

D: .
V: TRBV9
J: TRBJ2-1
size: many
DNA: TGTGCCAGCAGCGTTATAGCGGAACACAATGAGCAGTTCTTC
CDR3: CASSVIAEHNEQFF